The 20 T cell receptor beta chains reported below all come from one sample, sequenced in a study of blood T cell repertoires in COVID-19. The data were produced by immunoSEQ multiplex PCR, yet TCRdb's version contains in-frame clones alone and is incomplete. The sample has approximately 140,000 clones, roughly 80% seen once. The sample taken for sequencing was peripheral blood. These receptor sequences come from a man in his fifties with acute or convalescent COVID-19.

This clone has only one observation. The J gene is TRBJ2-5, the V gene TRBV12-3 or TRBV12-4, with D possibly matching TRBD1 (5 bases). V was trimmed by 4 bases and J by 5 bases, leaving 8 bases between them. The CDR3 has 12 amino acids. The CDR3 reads CASSWWGETQYF. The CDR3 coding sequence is TGTGCCAGCAGTTGGTGGGGCGAGACCCAGTACTTC.

DNA of the CDR3: TGTGCCAGCACTCGGGACAGCCCTAACTATGGCTACACCTTC. It translates to CASTRDSPNYGYTF. The gene calls are TRBV6-5 and TRBJ1-2; 7 bases fit TRBD1. This CDR3 is built from 14 residues. Germline assignment: CDR1 MNHEY and CDR2 SVGAGI. V trimming: 7 bases; J trimming: 0 bases; junction bases outside the gene matches: 5.

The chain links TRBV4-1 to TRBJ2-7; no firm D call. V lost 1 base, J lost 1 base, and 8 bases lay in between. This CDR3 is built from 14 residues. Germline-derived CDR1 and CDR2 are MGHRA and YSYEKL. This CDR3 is CASSQVGRSYEQYF. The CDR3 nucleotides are TGCGCCAGCAGCCAAGTTGGCAGGTCCTACGAGCAGTACTTC.

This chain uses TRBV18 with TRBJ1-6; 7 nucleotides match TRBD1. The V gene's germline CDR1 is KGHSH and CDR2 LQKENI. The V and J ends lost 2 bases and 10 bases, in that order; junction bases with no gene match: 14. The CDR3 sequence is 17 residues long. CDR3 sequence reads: CASSPIVLQGSESPLHF. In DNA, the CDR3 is TGTGCCAGCTCACCAATCGTATTACAGGGGAGTGAATCACCCCTCCACTTT.

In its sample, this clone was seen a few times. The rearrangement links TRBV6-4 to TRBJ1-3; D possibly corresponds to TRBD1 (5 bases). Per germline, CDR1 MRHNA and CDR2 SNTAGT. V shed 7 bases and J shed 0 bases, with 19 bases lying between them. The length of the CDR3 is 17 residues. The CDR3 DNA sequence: TGTGCCAGCATCAACCCGGGGGAGGACCCCTCTGGAAACACCATATATTTT. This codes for CASINPGEDPSGNTIYF.

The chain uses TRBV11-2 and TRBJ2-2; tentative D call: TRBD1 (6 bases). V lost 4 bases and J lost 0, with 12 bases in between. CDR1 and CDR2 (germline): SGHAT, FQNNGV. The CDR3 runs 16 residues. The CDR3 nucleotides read TGTGCCAGCAGCTCACTTCAGGGGACGAACACCGGGGAGCTGTTTTTT. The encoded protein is CASSSLQGTNTGELFF.

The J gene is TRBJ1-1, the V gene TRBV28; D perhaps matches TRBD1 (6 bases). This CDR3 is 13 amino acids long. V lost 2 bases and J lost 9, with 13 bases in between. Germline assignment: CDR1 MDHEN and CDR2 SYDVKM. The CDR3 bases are TGTGCCAGCAGTTTAAAGGGGGGGCGGAAAGCTTTCTTT. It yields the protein CASSLKGGRKAFF.

The CDR3 nucleotides are TGTGCCAGCTCACCGGGACAGGCTAATTCACCCCTCCACTTT. It specifies CASSPGQANSPLHF. The chain links TRBV18 to TRBJ1-6; TRBD1 aligns across 8 bases. The length of the CDR3 is 14 residues. The V gene end was trimmed by 3 bases and the J gene end by 6 bases; junction bases not matched to a gene: 1. Germline V gene data show CDR1 as KGHSH and CDR2 as LQKENI.

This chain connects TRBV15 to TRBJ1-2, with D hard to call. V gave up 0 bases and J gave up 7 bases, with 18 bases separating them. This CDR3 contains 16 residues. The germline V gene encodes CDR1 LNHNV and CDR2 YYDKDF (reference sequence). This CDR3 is CATSRERTQVGGGYTF. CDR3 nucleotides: TGTGCCACCAGCAGAGAGAGGACCCAGGTGGGAGGTGGCTACACCTTC.

CDR3 sequence (DNA): TGCGCCAGCAGCCAAGATGGGGCGGGGATAAGCACAGATACGCAGTATTTT. It specifies CASSQDGAGISTDTQYF. This sequence joins TRBV4-1 and TRBJ2-3; TRBD2 might be the D (6 bases). Germline V lookup: CDR1 MGHRA, CDR2 YSYEKL. The CDR3 consists of 17 residues. V lost 0 bases to trimming and J lost 0 bases, with 13 bases between them.

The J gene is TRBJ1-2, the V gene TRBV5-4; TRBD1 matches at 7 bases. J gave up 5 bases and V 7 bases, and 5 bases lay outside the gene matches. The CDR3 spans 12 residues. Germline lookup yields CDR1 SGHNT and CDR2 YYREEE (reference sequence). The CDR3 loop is CASEFRGYGYTF. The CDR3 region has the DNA TGTGCCAGCGAATTCAGGGGGTATGGCTACACCTTC.

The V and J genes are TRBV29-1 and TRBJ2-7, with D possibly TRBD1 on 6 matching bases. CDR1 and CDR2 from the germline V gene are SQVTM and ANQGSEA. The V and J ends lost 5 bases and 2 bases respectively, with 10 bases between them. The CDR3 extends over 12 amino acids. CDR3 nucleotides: TGCAGCGTTCAAAGACAGGCCTACGAGCAGTACTTC. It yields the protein CSVQRQAYEQYF.

The CDR3 spells CSASPQLNTEAFF. The CDR3 DNA follows: TGCAGTGCTAGTCCACAGCTGAACACTGAAGCTTTCTTT. The chain combines TRBV20-1 with TRBJ1-1; D not certain. V was shortened by 3 bases and J by 0 bases, with 8 bases between the two germline ends. The germline V gene has CDR1 DFQATT and CDR2 SNEGSKA (reference sequence). The CDR3 runs to 13 residues.

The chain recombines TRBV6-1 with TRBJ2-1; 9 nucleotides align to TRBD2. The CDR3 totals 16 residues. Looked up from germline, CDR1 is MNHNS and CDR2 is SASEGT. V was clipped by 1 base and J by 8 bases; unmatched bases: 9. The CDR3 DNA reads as TGTGCCAGCAGTGAAGTTCCTAGCGGGGCATGGCATGAGCAGTTCTTC. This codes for CASSEVPSGAWHEQFF.

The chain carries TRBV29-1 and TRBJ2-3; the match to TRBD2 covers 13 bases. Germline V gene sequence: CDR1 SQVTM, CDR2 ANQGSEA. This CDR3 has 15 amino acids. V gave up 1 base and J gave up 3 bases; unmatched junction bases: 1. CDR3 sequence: CSVEGGLAGTDTQYF. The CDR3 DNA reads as TGCAGCGTTGAAGGGGGACTAGCGGGGACAGATACGCAGTATTTT.

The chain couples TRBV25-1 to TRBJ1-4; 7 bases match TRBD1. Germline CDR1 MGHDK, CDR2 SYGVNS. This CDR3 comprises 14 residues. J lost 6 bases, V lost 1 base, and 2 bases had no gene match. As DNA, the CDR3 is TGTGCCAGCAGTGAATCGACAGGGTATGAAAAACTGTTTTTT. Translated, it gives CASSESTGYEKLFF.

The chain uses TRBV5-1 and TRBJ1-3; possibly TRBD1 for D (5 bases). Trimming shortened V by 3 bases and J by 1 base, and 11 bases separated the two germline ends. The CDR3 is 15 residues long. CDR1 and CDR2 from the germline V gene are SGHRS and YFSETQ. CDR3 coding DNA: TGCGCCAGCAGCTGGGGAGGGGAATCTGGAAACACCATATATTTT. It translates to CASSWGGESGNTIYF.

The CDR3 region has the DNA TGTGCCAGCAGTTATGGAGCAGGGGACAGGTCCACTGAAGCTTTCTTT. This sequence encodes CASSYGAGDRSTEAFF. This chain links TRBV6-6 with TRBJ1-1; 8 nucleotides align to TRBD1. The CDR3 is 16 residues long. From germline, CDR1 is MNHNY and CDR2 SVGAGI (reference sequence). Unmatched junction bases numbered 10, after V lost 3 bases and J lost 4 bases.

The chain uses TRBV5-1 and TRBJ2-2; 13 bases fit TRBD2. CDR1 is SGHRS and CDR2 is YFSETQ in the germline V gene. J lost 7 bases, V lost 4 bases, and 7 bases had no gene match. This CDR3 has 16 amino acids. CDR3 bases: TGCGCCAGCAGCATAGGACTAGCGGGGGCCGGCGGGGAGCTGTTTTTT. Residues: CASSIGLAGAGGELFF.

This CDR3 reads CASSQGLAGGSEQYV. CDR3 sequence (DNA): TGTGCCAGCAGCCAGGGACTAGCGGGGGGGAGTGAGCAGTACGTC. V is TRBV14 and J is TRBJ2-7; TRBD2 matches 16 bases. There are 15 residues in the CDR3. The ends lost 3 bases at V and 7 bases at J; junction bases unmatched: 3. Looked up from germline, CDR1 is SGHDN and CDR2 is FVKESK.